This T cell receptor (beta chain) came from a study of blood T cell repertoires in COVID-19 (TCRdb year 2020). At the level of the whole study: Collaborator samples came from the United States, Italy and Spain and covered acute and convalescent phases of COVID-19. Subjects who had been exposed to COVID-19, were actively infected with it, or had recovered from it provided the deeply sampled blood TCRbeta repertoires that made up the dataset. HLA class I and class II types, where available, came from metadata supplied by the sample provider rather than from assay-based typing. The samples were drawn from two sources: the first 160 participants of the ongoing ImmuneRACE study, and 1,254 subjects contributed by 6 global collaborators. Nearly every sample came with metadata listing a de-identified subject ID, COVID-19 status, age in years and sex. The material from the prospective study consisted of cDNA or gDNA derived from T cells, B-cell-depleted T cells, or PBMCs. The repertoires were released in a freely available public database meant as a resource for research on the immune response to SARS-CoV-2. Study-wide findings and limitations: The quantity of clinical and demographic metadata differed by source and by participant and was supplied without curation.

Concerning this clone: What this receptor recognizes is not known. Qualities for individual bases were not recorded, and no much larger clone is one base off.

V and J are truncated by 4 bases and 9 bases respectively, leaving an intervening sequence of 16 bases. The CDR3 numbers 15 residues from cysteine through phenylalanine. The only DNA kept is the CDR3, 45 bases in frame from the first base. CDR1 and CDR2, looked up from the germline V gene (reference sequence), are LGHDT and YNNKEL. TCRbeta CDR3 regions were amplified from genomic DNA by means of the immunoSEQ Assay, a bias-controlled multiplex PCR. Concerning the study's data processing: The number of nucleated cells in each sample was estimated from the amplification of reference gene primers within the assay. To quantify the absolute abundance of each unique TCRbeta CDR3 rearrangement, sequence reads were collapsed and filtered. For each sample, productive Simpson clonality was calculated as the square root of Simpson's diversity index over productive rearrangements. TCRdb mirrors the immuneACCESS table, restricted to in-frame sequences. Some clones are absent from its copies; in checked studies, under half trace to an unresolved V gene, and the reason for the others is unknown. The DNA gave D and trimming, while V, J and clone size come from that table. This sample gives fewer than 350,000 clones in total; 86% of them show up just once. The top ten clones comprise about 4.2% of the sample.

Participants in the prospective study were aged roughly 18 to 100 years, lived in 20 to 30 United States geographic areas, and enrolled through a virtual design. Cohort assignment in the prospective study relied on participant-reported clinical history from a screening survey and a study questionnaire. In the prospective study, mobile phlebotomists collected whole blood, serum and a nasopharyngeal or oropharyngeal swab from each participant. Over a roughly two-month period, participants in the prospective study had the option of providing additional blood draws and questionnaires. Blood samples from the prospective study were shipped frozen or at room temperature prior to DNA extraction.

Recombination connected TRBV3-1 (or the pseudogene TRBV3-2) to TRBJ1-6; a tentative D match to TRBD1 spans 6 bases. The sample taken for sequencing was PBMCs or T cells enriched from blood (not recorded which). The origin of this receptor is a woman in her thirties or forties with acute COVID-19. The sequenced DNA: TGTGCCAGCAGCCGTACAGGGATATATGGTTCACCCCTCCACTTT. Its translation reads: CASSRTGIYGSPLHF.